The 28 T cell receptor beta chains below come from one sample, sequenced in a study of T cells in Graves' hyperthyroidism and ophthalmopathy. It was RNA transcripts that yielded the amplified TCR beta CDR3 regions. An initial round of RT-PCR targeting the TCR CDR3 relied on the HTBI primer set. Each CDR3 protein is one row after TCRdb ran MiXCR on the multiplex PCR reads. The top ten hold roughly 7.9% of the sample, which has 250,000 to 300,000 distinct CDR3 sequences, approximately 15% seen once. The sample taken for sequencing was blood. The receptors derive from a middle-aged woman with Graves' hyperthyroidism.

J is TRBJ2-4 and V is TRBV19, with a weak D call TRBD2 (5 bases). This CDR3 is 16 amino acids long. Germline assignment: CDR1 LNHDA and CDR2 SQIVND (reference sequence). Trimming stripped 3 bases from V and 1 base from J, with 13 bases between. The CDR3 protein is CASSIGVAGAKNIQYF. CDR3 bases: TGTGCCAGTAGTATCGGGGTAGCTGGCGCCAAAAACATTCAGTACTTC.

This clonotype was seen only a few times. V usage is TRBV4-2 and J usage is TRBJ1-6; 11 positions agree with TRBD1. The CDR3 is 18 residues long. Germline lookup yields CDR1 LGHNA and CDR2 YNFKEQ. Trimming at V came to 0 bases and at J to 5 bases, leaving 6 bases not matched to a gene. The CDR3 bases are TGTGCCAGCAGCCAAGAGAGGTGGACAGGGGGCGATAATTCACCCCTCCACTTT. Its protein is CASSQERWTGGDNSPLHF.

This clonotype has a count of ten or more. V gene TRBV7-6 combines with J gene TRBJ2-1; 15 nucleotides line up with TRBD2. Germline V lookup: CDR1 SGHVS, CDR2 FNYEAQ. After removal of 2 bases from V and 8 bases from J, the junction contained 1 base not matched to a gene. CDR3 length equals 15 residues. CDR3 bases: TGTGCCAGCAGCTTATGGACTAGCGGGAGGGATGAGCAGTTCTTC. Amino acid sequence: CASSLWTSGRDEQFF.

This clonotype was picked up many times. The chain joins TRBV10-3 to TRBJ2-7, with 11 bases matching TRBD2. This CDR3 has 16 amino acids. J gave up 2 bases and V 0 bases, and 3 bases lay outside the gene matches. The germline V gene has CDR1 ENHRY and CDR2 SYGVKD. DNA of the CDR3: TGTGCCATCAGTGAGTCTGGGACTAGCGGTACCTACGAGCAGTACTTC. This encodes CAISESGTSGTYEQYF.

This clonotype has ten or more counts. The chain couples TRBV2 to TRBJ1-3; D is uncertain. CDR3 length: 15 amino acids. Germline lookup yields CDR1 SNHLY and CDR2 FYNNEI. V was cut by 3 bases and J by 0 bases, with 9 bases left in between. CDR3 nucleotide sequence: TGTGCCAGCAGTGAGGTGCGGACCTCTGGAAACACCATATATTTT. It translates to CASSEVRTSGNTIYF.

This clonotype was counted many times. The chain couples TRBV10-3 to TRBJ1-1; D might be TRBD1 (5 bases). The V and J ends lost 5 bases and 5 bases respectively, with 12 bases between them. The CDR3 consists of 13 residues. Germline V CDR1 and CDR2: ENHRY, SYGVKD. The CDR3 reads CAISNQGGTEAFF. CDR3 sequence (DNA): TGTGCCATCAGTAACCAGGGTGGTACTGAAGCTTTCTTT.

Remarks on this clonotype: This may stem from a read error, because a much larger clone lies one nucleotide away. The rearrangement links TRBV20-1 to TRBJ2-5, with TRBD2 matching 11 bases. CDR1 and CDR2 from the germline V gene are DFQATT and SNEGSKA (reference sequence). Unmatched junction bases numbered 6, after V lost 2 bases and J lost 4 bases. The CDR3 loop spans 15 amino acids. For the CDR3, the DNA is TGCAGTGCTAGAAGACTAGCGGGAAGCTCAGAGACCCAGTACTTC. As protein: CSARRLAGSSETQYF.

Ten or more counts support this clonotype. This chain links TRBV12-3 or TRBV12-4 with TRBJ2-7, with D perhaps assigned TRBD1 or TRBD2 (5 bases each). The CDR3 has 14 amino acids. The germline V and J ends were trimmed by 6 bases and 2 bases, with 14 bases remaining between them. CDR3 sequence (DNA): TGTGCCAGCAGACTCGGGACGGCAACCTACGAGCAGTACTTC. It codes for CASRLGTATYEQYF.

The chain employs TRBV28 and TRBJ2-1; D gene unclear. Trimming took 2 bases from V and 2 from J, leaving 4 bases between them. Germline V CDR1 and CDR2: MDHEN, SYDVKM. The CDR3 contains 13 residues. The CDR3 bases are TGTGCCAGCAGTTTACTAGCCTACAATGAGCAGTTCTTC. Translating it yields CASSLLAYNEQFF.

This clonotype was seen ten or more times. J is TRBJ1-5 and V is TRBV30, with 8 bases matching TRBD1. V dropped 2 bases and J dropped 6; count of bases not matched to a gene: 6. This CDR3 has 14 amino acids. Looked up from germline, CDR1 is GTSNPN and CDR2 is SVGIG (reference sequence). This chain's CDR3 is CAWSPGQGGQPQHF. CDR3 in DNA: TGTGCCTGGAGTCCAGGACAGGGAGGTCAGCCCCAGCATTTT.

The table lists this clonotype with many counts. V is TRBV7-9 and J is TRBJ2-1; 12 bases are shared with TRBD2. CDR1 SEHNR and CDR2 FQNEAQ come from the germline V gene (reference sequence). With 6 bases clipped from V and 10 bases from J, the junction kept 10 bases outside the gene matches. The CDR3 loop spans 15 amino acids. The CDR3 DNA follows: TGTGCCAGCAGTTCTACTAGCGGGAGGCCAGGGGAGCAGTTCTTC. Amino acid sequence: CASSSTSGRPGEQFF.

This clonotype was seen many times. The J gene is TRBJ2-3, the V gene TRBV11-2; TRBD2 might be the D (5 bases). CDR3 length: 14 residues. Trimming left V 5 bases short and J 4 bases short, with 13 bases between. In germline, CDR1 is SGHAT, CDR2 FQNNGV. The CDR3 DNA reads TGTGCCAGCAGCCCCTACCGGGGTCCAGATACGCAGTATTTT. This gives the protein CASSPYRGPDTQYF.

The genes are TRBV4-1 and TRBJ2-2; tentatively, D is TRBD2 (5 bases). Germline CDR1 reads MGHRA; CDR2 reads YSYEKL. Trimming took off 0 bases at V and 4 bases at J, with 12 bases between the two ends. This CDR3 spans 16 amino acids. CDR3: CASSQEATAGTGELFF. In DNA, the CDR3 is TGCGCCAGCAGCCAAGAAGCCACTGCGGGCACCGGGGAGCTGTTTTTT.

This clonotype came up many times. The chain links TRBV27 to TRBJ2-1, with a possible D match to TRBD2 (6 bases). Germline CDR1 is MNHEY and CDR2 is SMNVEV (reference sequence). This CDR3 has 13 residues. Between the trimmed V and J ends, which lost 6 bases and 2 bases, there was a span of 8 bases. This chain's CDR3 is CASSKRAYNEQFF. The CDR3 DNA is TGTGCCAGCAGCAAGCGGGCCTACAATGAGCAGTTCTTC.

The V and J genes are TRBV6-6 and TRBJ2-5; no reliable D call. There are 14 residues in the CDR3. Germline V gene data show CDR1 as MNHNY and CDR2 as SVGAGI (reference sequence). V was pared by 2 bases and J by 2 bases, with 9 bases between. Written as DNA, the CDR3 is TGTGCCAGCAGTTACGCCGGGTTGCAAGAGACCCAGTACTTC. This translates into CASSYAGLQETQYF.

This clonotype was detected only a few times. This chain connects TRBV5-1 to TRBJ2-7; TRBD2 agrees at 12 bases. Germline lookup yields CDR1 SGHRS and CDR2 YFSETQ. The CDR3 length is 13 residues. The V gene end was trimmed by 4 bases and the J gene end by 6 bases; junction bases not matched to a gene: 2. The CDR3 DNA is TGCGCCAGCAGCCGACTAGCGGGAGTCGAGCAGTACTTC. Translated, it gives CASSRLAGVEQYF.

The chain uses TRBV7-8 and TRBJ1-5; TRBD1 aligns across 9 bases. Trimming at V came to 5 bases and at J to 5 bases, leaving 10 bases not matched to a gene. There are 16 residues in the CDR3. Germline CDR1 SGHVS, CDR2 FQNEAQ. The CDR3 DNA is TGTGCCAGCAGCCCCTCCGGGACAGGGAGGGATCAGCCCCAGCATTTT. This translates into CASSPSGTGRDQPQHF.

This clonotype occurred many times. This chain connects TRBV29-1 to TRBJ1-1; D remains unclear. The germline V gene encodes CDR1 SQVTM and CDR2 ANQGSEA. The CDR3 covers 13 residues. Trimming left V 7 bases short and J 0 bases short, with 12 bases between. Written as DNA, the CDR3 is TGCAGCGCCTCGGTCAGTCTGAACACTGAAGCTTTCTTT. Amino acid sequence: CSASVSLNTEAFF.

This clonotype was recorded at least ten times. The chain uses TRBV10-2 and TRBJ2-3; TRBD2 matches at 13 bases. The CDR3 has 15 amino acids. CDR1 is WSHSY, CDR2 SAAADI, per germline. Trimming removed 4 bases from V and 5 bases from J; junction bases left unmatched: 3. CDR3 nucleotide sequence: TGCGCCAGCAGTGGACTAGCGGGAGGACTAGATACGCAGTATTTT. Residues: CASSGLAGGLDTQYF.

The J gene is TRBJ2-1, the V gene TRBV9, with D perhaps TRBD1 (7 bases). There are 15 residues in the CDR3. V lost 0 bases, J lost 10 bases, and 17 bases lay in between. The germline gives CDR1 SGDLS, CDR2 YYNGEE. CDR3 sequence (DNA): TGTGCCAGCAGCGTAGGAGACAGGGAGGTTGAGGAGCAGTTCTTC. Its protein product is CASSVGDREVEEQFF.

The sample holds many counts of this clonotype. V usage is TRBV10-3 and J usage is TRBJ1-1; the D is unclear. V dropped 0 bases and J dropped 0 bases, with 2 bases sitting between them. Germline loops: CDR1 ENHRY, CDR2 SYGVKD. This CDR3 contains 13 residues. The CDR3 nucleotides are TGTGCCATCAGTGAGTCGGTGAACACTGAAGCTTTCTTT. This translates into CAISESVNTEAFF.

The sample holds many counts of this clonotype. The chain couples TRBV11-2 to TRBJ1-3; D is ambiguous. V was shortened by 1 base and J by 9 bases, with 7 bases between the two germline ends. The CDR3 spans 12 residues. The germline V gene encodes CDR1 SGHAT and CDR2 FQNNGV. The CDR3 loop reads CASSLALSTIYF. In nucleotides, the CDR3 is TGTGCCAGCAGCTTAGCCCTATCCACCATATATTTT.

The genes are TRBV19 and TRBJ2-1, with 9 nucleotides matching TRBD2. Germline V gives CDR1 LNHDA, CDR2 SQIVND (reference sequence). The CDR3 has 18 amino acids. V dropped 6 bases and J dropped 0; count of bases not matched to a gene: 12. CDR3 bases: TGTGCCAGTAGAAAACTGACTAGCGGAAGGAGCTCCTACAATGAGCAGTTCTTC. Translating gives CASRKLTSGRSSYNEQFF.

This clonotype was seen repeatedly, ten times or more. The J gene is TRBJ1-4, the V gene TRBV2; D uncertain. The CDR3 has 14 residues. V shed 7 bases and J shed 3 bases, with 12 bases lying between them. The V gene's germline CDR1 is SNHLY and CDR2 FYNNEI. CDR3: CASNIGRANEKLFF. CDR3 in DNA: TGTGCCAGCAACATTGGGCGCGCTAATGAAAAACTGTTTTTT.

The J gene is TRBJ1-6, the V gene TRBV20-1; 7 bases agree with TRBD1. Germline V gives CDR1 DFQATT, CDR2 SNEGSKA (reference sequence). With 7 bases clipped from V and 9 bases from J, the junction kept 12 bases outside the gene matches. The CDR3 is made up of 14 amino acids. DNA for the CDR3: TGCAGTGGACATCAGACAGGGCCAGGTTCACCCCTCCACTTT. The encoded protein is CSGHQTGPGSPLHF.

This clonotype was recorded many times. This sequence joins TRBV7-6 and TRBJ2-7, with D possibly being TRBD2 (5 bases). From germline, CDR1 is SGHVS and CDR2 FNYEAQ. V was trimmed by 3 bases and J by 1 base, leaving 16 bases between them. The CDR3 contains 16 residues. As DNA, the CDR3 is TGTGCCAGCAGCTTTTTTCCCGGTGGGAGTTCCTACGAGCAGTACTTC. Translating it yields CASSFFPGGSSYEQYF.

This clonotype was observed a handful of times. This chain joins TRBV29-1 and TRBJ2-3, with 7 bases matching TRBD2. Per germline, CDR1 SQVTM and CDR2 ANQGSEA. The junction had 2 bases not matched to a gene; V was cut back by 3 bases and J by 2 bases. The CDR3 spans 13 residues. CDR3 region: CSVDSGPTDTQYF. The CDR3 nucleotides read TGCAGCGTTGATAGCGGGCCCACAGATACGCAGTATTTT.

The chain is built from TRBV11-2 and TRBJ2-7; 11 bases fit TRBD2. Losses at the gene ends were 5 bases for V and 3 bases for J; bases not matched to a gene: 9. CDR1 and CDR2 (germline): SGHAT, FQNNGV. The CDR3 spans 16 residues. The CDR3 nucleotides read TGTGCCAGCAGCGCCGGACTAGCGGGCCTACACTACGAGCAGTACTTC. Translation: CASSAGLAGLHYEQYF. Looking up the rest from reference TRBV11-2 and TRBJ2-7 gives the full variable domain: EAGVAQSPRYKIIEKRQSVAFWCNPISGHATLYWYQQILGQGPKLLIQFQNNGVVDDSQLPKDRFSAERLKGVDSTLKIQPAKLEDSAVYLCASSAGLAGLHYEQYFGPGTRLTVT.